This entry is about one TCR beta chain. Antigen specificity is unknown. Germline V CDR1 and CDR2: LGHNA, YSLEER. The CDR3 has 19 amino acids. J gave up 4 bases and V 0 bases, and 13 bases lay outside the gene matches. The authors incorporated unique molecular identifiers into the TCR beta cDNA libraries. Input of 1 to 10 million T cells yielded 450,000 to 550,000 cDNA molecules. TCRdb reanalysed the PCR reads using MiXCR and keeps one entry per CDR3 protein. The table lists hundreds of thousands of distinct CDR3 sequences, approximately 60% of them singletons. This specimen belongs to a study of post-analysis software for immune sequencing data. Across the study: Courses of disease covered relapsing-remitting, secondary progressive and progressive-relapsing multiple sclerosis.

Overall study results and limits: TRBV5-6, TRBV5-1 and TRBV20-1 belonged to a set of roughly five TRBV segments that were more frequent in patients than controls. Normalized Chao1 diversity was significantly reduced in patients versus controls.

The origin of this receptor is a girl aged 2 to 9 with multiple sclerosis. The specimen sequenced was blood. J is TRBJ2-3 and V is TRBV4-3, with TRBD2 identical over 10 bases. The CDR3 spells CASSQDWLAGALASDTQYF. In DNA, the CDR3 is TGCGCCAGCAGCCAAGATTGGCTAGCGGGGGCTTTAGCCTCAGATACGCAGTATTTT.